One and the same sample provided the 6 T cell receptor beta chains below, sequenced in a study of blood T cell repertoires in COVID-19. Measured with immunoSEQ multiplex PCR; TCRdb has only the in-frame clones, and not every one. The sample lists approximately 120,000 clones; more than 75% were seen once. The sample taken for sequencing was peripheral blood. These receptors all stem from a human donor in a cohort sampled during active COVID-19.

V usage is TRBV25-1 and J usage is TRBJ2-1; the match to TRBD2 covers 12 bases. The length of the CDR3 is 16 residues. With 3 bases clipped from V and 3 bases from J, the junction kept 3 bases outside the gene matches. CDR1 and CDR2 from the germline V gene are MGHDK and SYGVNS. The CDR3 sequence: CASSEILAGGYNEQFF. CDR3 nucleotides: TGTGCCAGCAGTGAGATACTAGCGGGAGGCTACAATGAGCAGTTCTTC.

The chain couples TRBV2 to TRBJ2-1; tentatively, D is TRBD1 (7 bases). In germline, CDR1 is SNHLY, CDR2 FYNNEI. CDR3 length equals 15 residues. Trimming stripped 7 bases from V and 0 bases from J, with 13 bases between. CDR3 in amino acids: CASKYRGLSYNEQFF. The CDR3, as DNA: TGTGCCAGCAAATACAGGGGACTCTCCTACAATGAGCAGTTCTTC.

The V gene is TRBV19, the J gene TRBJ1-5, with no clear D. The CDR3 contains 11 residues. Germline-derived CDR1 and CDR2 are LNHDA and SQIVND (reference sequence). V shed 4 bases and J shed 9 bases, with 7 bases lying between them. The DNA of the CDR3 is TGTGCCAGTAGTACCGGGTGGCCCCAGCATTTT. This gives the protein CASSTGWPQHF.

As for this clone: The junction and the germline gene differ at one end; a read error may be behind it. This sequence joins TRBV7-9 and TRBJ2-3; 10 positions match TRBD2. The germline CDR1 and CDR2 sequences are SEHNR and FQNEAQ (reference sequence). This CDR3 has 15 residues. The CDR3 DNA reads as TGTGCCAGCAGCATAGCGGGAGGTGGGACAGATACGCAGTATTTT. Translated, it gives CASSIAGGGTDTQYF.

Only one count was recorded for this clone. The V gene is TRBV6-5, the J gene TRBJ2-5; possible D gene TRBD2, 5 bases. Trimming removed 5 bases from V and 5 bases from J, with 12 bases in between. The CDR3 loop spans 13 amino acids. Germline V CDR1 and CDR2: MNHEY, SVGAGI. The CDR3 here is CASSLFGGETQYF. CDR3 DNA sequence: TGTGCCAGCAGTCTCTTTGGCGGGGAGACCCAGTACTTC.

J is TRBJ1-2 and V is TRBV2, with 7 bases that match TRBD1. The CDR3 runs 13 residues. V shed 6 bases, J shed 5 bases, and the junction held 6 bases outside the gene matches. Germline V lookup: CDR1 SNHLY, CDR2 FYNNEI. For the CDR3, the DNA is TGTGCCAGCAGCGGGGACAGCGTTTATGGCTACACCTTC. Protein product: CASSGDSVYGYTF.